Detailed here is one TCR beta chain. This sample was included in a study of blood T cell repertoires in COVID-19. Study in general: Samples representing acute and convalescent COVID-19 were sourced from the United States, Italy and Spain. Nucleic acid was either cDNA or gDNA, and it came from T cells, B-cell-depleted T cells, or PBMCs.

The length of the CDR3 is 15 residues. The ends lost 6 bases at V and 5 bases at J; junction bases unmatched: 5. Germline CDR1 and CDR2: SGHAT and FQNNGV. In the original workflow: Quantification of nucleated cells was approximated via reference gene primer amplification. The data were produced by immunoSEQ multiplex PCR, yet TCRdb's version contains in-frame clones alone and is incomplete. V and J calls and clone size are those listed in that table; D and trimming were worked out from the DNA. The table records 95,000 to 150,000 clones, about 83% of them present only once. This chain connects TRBV11-2 to TRBJ2-2, with 11 bases aligning to TRBD2. The material sequenced was peripheral blood. The receptor's source is a man older than 75 with active or convalescent COVID-19. The CDR3 DNA reads TGTGCCAGCAGTATAGCGGGGGGGCAAACCGGGGAGCTGTTTTTT. This translates into CASSIAGGQTGELFF.